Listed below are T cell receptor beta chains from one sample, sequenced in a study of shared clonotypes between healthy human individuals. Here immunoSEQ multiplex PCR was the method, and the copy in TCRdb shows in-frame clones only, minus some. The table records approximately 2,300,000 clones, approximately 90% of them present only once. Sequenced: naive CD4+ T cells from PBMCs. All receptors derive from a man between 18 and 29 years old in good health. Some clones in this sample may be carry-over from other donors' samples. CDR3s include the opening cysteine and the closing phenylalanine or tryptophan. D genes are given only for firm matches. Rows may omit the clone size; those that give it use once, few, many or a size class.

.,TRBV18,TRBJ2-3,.,CASSLRGASTDTQYF,TGTGCCAGCTCACTAAGGGGGGCTAGCACAGATACGCAGTATTTT
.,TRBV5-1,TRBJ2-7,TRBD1,CASSPGQFSYEQYF,TGCGCCAGCAGCCCGGGACAGTTCTCCTACGAGCAGTACTTC
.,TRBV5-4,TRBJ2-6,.,CASSQRISGANVLTF,TGTGCCAGCAGCCAGCGTATTTCTGGGGCCAACGTCCTGACTTTC
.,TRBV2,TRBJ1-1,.,CASSEAVNTEAFF,TGTGCCAGCAGTGAGGCCGTGAACACTGAAGCTTTCTTT
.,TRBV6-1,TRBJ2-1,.,CATRRTTPADEQFF,TGTGCCACCCGTAGGACTACACCCGCGGATGAGCAGTTCTTC
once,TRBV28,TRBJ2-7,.,CASSLGTVPYAQYF,TGTGCCAGCAGTTTGGGGACTGTTCCCTACGCGCAGTACTTC
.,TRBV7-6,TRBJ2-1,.,CASSFIGILNNEQFF,TGTGCCAGCAGCTTTATCGGGATTCTTAACAATGAGCAGTTCTTC
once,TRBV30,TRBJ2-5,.,CAWSVGGQETQYF,TGTGCCTGGAGTGTAGGGGGCCAAGAGACCCAGTACTTC
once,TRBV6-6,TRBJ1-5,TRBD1,CASTDRGREQPQHF,TGTGCCAGCACCGACAGGGGGCGCGAACAGCCCCAGCATTTT
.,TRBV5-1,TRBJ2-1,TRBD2,CASSLLAGGSYNEQFF,TGCGCCAGCAGCTTATTAGCGGGAGGCTCCTACAATGAGCAGTTCTTC
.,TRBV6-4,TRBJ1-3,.,CASSDLDNRGNTIYF,TGTGCCAGCAGTGACCTCGACAATCGGGGAAACACCATATATTTT
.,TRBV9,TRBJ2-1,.,CASSPTVSERGNEQFF,TGTGCCAGCAGCCCGACGGTCTCGGAACGTGGGAATGAGCAGTTCTTC
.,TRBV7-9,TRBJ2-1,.,CASSSFGAVEQFF,TGTGCCAGCAGCTCCTTCGGAGCGGTTGAGCAGTTCTTC
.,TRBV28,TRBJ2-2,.,CASSFFNTGELFF,TGTGCCAGCAGTTTCTTTAACACCGGGGAGCTGTTTTTT
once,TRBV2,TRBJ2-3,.,CASLRRGPSTDTQYF,TGTGCCAGCTTGCGGCGGGGTCCTAGCACAGATACGCAGTATTTT
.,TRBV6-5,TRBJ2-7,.,CASSYSGTGRNEQYF,TGTGCCAGCAGTTACTCGGGGACGGGCCGCAACGAGCAGTACTTC
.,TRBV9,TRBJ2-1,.,CASSSNLGGAKQFF,TGTGCCAGCAGCTCGAATTTAGGGGGGGCAAAGCAGTTCTTC
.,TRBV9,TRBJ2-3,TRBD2,CASSPEFPGGPPDTQYF,TGTGCCAGCAGCCCAGAATTCCCGGGAGGGCCCCCAGATACGCAGTATTTT
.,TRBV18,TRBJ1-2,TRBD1,CASSTTPGGDGYTF,TGTGCCAGCTCAACCACCCCAGGGGGGGATGGCTACACCTTC
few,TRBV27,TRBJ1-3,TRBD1,CASRDSSGNTIYF,TGTGCCAGTAGGGACAGCTCTGGAAACACCATATATTTT
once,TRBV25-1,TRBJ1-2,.,CASSEYGVYTF,TGTGCCAGCAGTGAATACGGGGTCTACACCTTC
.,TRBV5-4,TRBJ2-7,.,CASSPGRGRGISYEQYF,TGTGCCAGCAGCCCGGGACGGGGGCGCGGAATAAGTTACGAGCAGTACTTC
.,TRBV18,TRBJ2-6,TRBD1,CASSPQGALISGANVLTF,TGTGCCAGCTCACCGCAGGGGGCCTTGATCTCTGGGGCCAACGTCCTGACTTTC
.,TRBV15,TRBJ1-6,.,CATSRPDGRVAPLHF,TGTGCCACCAGCAGACCAGACGGACGGGTGGCACCCCTCCACTTT